This T cell receptor beta chain stems from a study of blood T cell repertoires in COVID-19. Sequencing used immunoSEQ multiplex PCR; TCRdb keeps in-frame clones, though not all of them. The data show about 360,000 clones, approximately 77% seen once. This clone is a singleton in its sample. This CDR3 comprises 14 residues. CDR1 LGHDT and CDR2 YNNKEL come from the germline V gene (reference sequence). Trimming stripped 4 bases from V and 3 bases from J, with 12 bases between. The sample taken for sequencing was peripheral blood. This rearrangement joins TRBV3-1 (or the pseudogene TRBV3-2) to TRBJ1-1; D possibly corresponds to TRBD1 (6 bases). The TCR was taken from a human donor with acute or convalescent COVID-19. The donor label of this sample is uncertain. In DNA form, the CDR3 reads TGTGCCAGCAGCCTGAGGGGGTCGGACACTGAAGCTTTCTTT. Translated, it gives CASSLRGSDTEAFF.